The 27 T cell receptor beta chains below come from one sample, sequenced in a study of blood T cell repertoires in COVID-19. Data came from immunoSEQ multiplex PCR; TCRdb stores just in-frame clones and leaves some out. This sample has about 190,000 clones; 78% occur once, and the top ten carry 2.5% to 3%. The sample comprised peripheral blood. Every receptor here comes from a woman of 80 years or more with active or convalescent COVID-19.

This clone was counted only a few times. The rearrangement uses TRBV11-2 and TRBJ2-3; TRBD2 matches 8 bases. From germline, CDR1 is SGHAT and CDR2 FQNNGV. V gave up 2 bases and J gave up 6 bases; unmatched junction bases: 4. The CDR3 is 14 residues long. CDR3 coding DNA: TGTGCCAGCAGCTTAATACTAGCGGCCGATACGCAGTATTTT. This codes for CASSLILAADTQYF. The variable domain in full, with the rest retrieved from reference TRBV11-2 and TRBJ2-3, is EAGVAQSPRYKIIEKRQSVAFWCNPISGHATLYWYQQILGQGPKLLIQFQNNGVVDDSQLPKDRFSAERLKGVDSTLKIQPAKLEDSAVYLCASSLILAADTQYFGPGTRLTVL.

This clone came up once. The V call is TRBV18, the J call TRBJ2-3; 9 bases are a match to TRBD2. CDR1 and CDR2 (germline): KGHSH, LQKENI. V shed 1 base, J shed 6 bases, and the junction held 5 bases outside the gene matches. The CDR3 is 15 amino acids. The CDR3 spells CASSPQIGTSDTQYF. The CDR3 nucleotides read TGTGCCAGCTCACCACAAATAGGGACTAGCGATACGCAGTATTTT.

Worth noting for this clone: At one of its ends the junction is not consistent with the germline gene, which may arise from a read error. V gene TRBV18 combines with J gene TRBJ2-3, with 11 bases identical to TRBD2. Germline CDR1 KGHSH, CDR2 LQKENI. The length of the CDR3 is 16 residues. The DNA for the CDR3 is TGTGCCAGCTCACCACTGGGACTAGCGGACACAGATATGCAGTATTTT. It is translated as CASSPLGLADTDMQYF.

CDR3 nucleotide sequence: TGTGCCAGCAGCTTGATGATTCGGGGTGGCTACACCTTC. It is translated as CASSLMIRGGYTF. This chain uses TRBV13 with TRBJ1-2; no clear D. Trimming took 3 bases from V and 7 from J, leaving 12 bases between them. Germline CDR1 reads PRHDT; CDR2 reads FYEKMQ (reference sequence). The CDR3 extends over 13 amino acids.

The V and J genes are TRBV5-4 and TRBJ1-2; a possible D gene is TRBD1 (5 bases). The CDR3 spans 16 residues. The V and J ends lost 2 bases and 6 bases respectively, with 20 bases between them. From germline, CDR1 is SGHNT and CDR2 YYREEE (reference sequence). The CDR3 spells CASSFPAGKGQDGYTF. CDR3 DNA: TGTGCCAGCAGCTTCCCCGCTGGAAAGGGGCAGGATGGCTACACCTTC.

The V call is TRBV9, the J call TRBJ1-6; tentative D call: TRBD1 (6 bases). The CDR3 contains 15 residues. The V and J ends lost 0 bases and 9 bases respectively, with 13 bases between them. CDR1 and CDR2 (germline): SGDLS, YYNGEE. The CDR3 DNA is TGTGCCAGCAGCGTAGGTGCAGGGGAGGGTTCACCCCTCCACTTT. Its protein product is CASSVGAGEGSPLHF.

The chain combines TRBV11-3 with TRBJ1-3, with TRBD1 matching 10 bases. Germline V gives CDR1 SGHNT, CDR2 YENEEA. V was pared by 4 bases and J by 2 bases, with 5 bases of the junction left unmatched. The CDR3 runs to 16 residues. This CDR3 reads CASSYIDRGPGNTIYF. As DNA, the CDR3 is TGTGCCAGCAGCTACATCGACAGGGGGCCTGGAAACACCATATATTTT.

The V call is TRBV9, the J call TRBJ1-2, with TRBD1 as a possible D gene (6 bases). V gave up 7 bases and J gave up 5 bases, with 9 bases separating them. CDR1 is SGDLS and CDR2 is YYNGEE in the germline V gene. The CDR3 loop spans 11 amino acids. The CDR3 DNA reads as TGTGCCAGCTGGGGGCTGTATGGCTACACCTTC. Its translation: CASWGLYGYTF.

The gene calls are TRBV6-1 and TRBJ1-5; perhaps TRBD1 as D (6 bases). The CDR3 runs 16 residues. Per germline, CDR1 MNHNS and CDR2 SASEGT. The germline V and J ends were trimmed by 1 base and 4 bases, with 14 bases remaining between them. The CDR3, as DNA: TGTGCCAGCAGTGAAGGGCAGGGTAGGGGGAATCAGCCCCAGCATTTT. This codes for CASSEGQGRGNQPQHF.

The table lists this clone with a count of one. V is TRBV7-2 and J is TRBJ2-7, with TRBD1 matching 9 bases. V was pared by 1 base and J by 3 bases, with 4 bases of the junction left unmatched. The germline gives CDR1 SGHTA, CDR2 FQGNSA. The length of the CDR3 is 15 residues. In DNA, the CDR3 is TGTGCCAGCAGCTTAGGGGGGACAGGGCTCTACGAGCAGTACTTC. This translates into CASSLGGTGLYEQYF. Using reference TRBV7-2 and TRBJ2-7 for the parts outside the CDR3, the full variable domain is GAGVSQSPSNKVTEKGKDVELRCDPISGHTALYWYRQSLGQGLEFLIYFQGNSAPDKSGLPSDRFSAERTGGSVSTLTIQRTQQEDSAVYLCASSLGGTGLYEQYFGPGTRLTVT.

The V gene is TRBV5-1, the J gene TRBJ1-5, with TRBD1 matching 9 bases. Germline V gene data show CDR1 as SGHRS and CDR2 as YFSETQ. Losses at the gene ends were 0 bases for V and 7 bases for J; bases not matched to a gene: 2. The CDR3 covers 14 residues. In DNA, the CDR3 is TGCGCCAGCAGCTTGGGGGACAGGGTACAGCCCCAGCATTTT. It encodes CASSLGDRVQPQHF.

The chain uses TRBV5-1 and TRBJ2-1; 8 bases map to TRBD2. The germline V gene encodes CDR1 SGHRS and CDR2 YFSETQ. This CDR3 contains 15 residues. J lost 4 bases, V lost 0 bases, and 3 bases had no gene match. CDR3 residues: CASSLEGGGYNEQFF. The CDR3 coding sequence is TGCGCCAGCAGCTTGGAGGGCGGGGGGTACAATGAGCAGTTCTTC.

The genes are TRBV28 and TRBJ2-4, with 11 positions matching TRBD1. The germline V gene encodes CDR1 MDHEN and CDR2 SYDVKM. J lost 1 base, V lost 5 bases, and 4 bases had no gene match. The CDR3 has 16 amino acids. The CDR3 DNA reads TGTGCCAGCAGTATGGGACAGGGGGTGGCCAAAAACATTCAGTACTTC. Protein sequence: CASSMGQGVAKNIQYF.

V is TRBV9 and J is TRBJ2-5; no clear D. V lost 1 base and J 5 bases, leaving 9 bases between the germline ends. CDR1 is SGDLS and CDR2 is YYNGEE in the germline V gene. The CDR3 spans 13 residues. CDR3 coding DNA: TGTGCCAGCAGCGTACAGGATGGGGAGACCCAGTACTTC. This translates into CASSVQDGETQYF.

The CDR3 nucleotides read TGTGCCAGCAGTAACGGTTACGAGCAGTACTTC. Translated: CASSNGYEQYF. The chain couples TRBV6-5 to TRBJ2-7; D ambiguous. The CDR3 runs to 11 residues. Germline CDR1 is MNHEY and CDR2 is SVGAGI. The V gene lost 5 bases and the J gene lost 4 bases, with 6 bases spanning the gap.

This clone was detected a few times. The chain is built from TRBV6-5 and TRBJ2-5, with TRBD1 matching over 8 bases. The CDR3 contains 15 residues. Germline-derived CDR1 and CDR2 are MNHEY and SVGAGI. J gave up 5 bases and V 8 bases, and 13 bases lay outside the gene matches. Here the CDR3 DNA reads TGTGCCAGCGGCGGCACAGGGGGGAATTGGGAGACCCAGTACTTC. This translates into CASGGTGGNWETQYF.

This clone was picked up a small number of times. The chain joins TRBV28 to TRBJ2-2; 10 bases map to TRBD1. The CDR3 length is 16 residues. Germline trimming cut 6 bases from V and 8 bases from J; bases unmatched to any gene: 12. From germline, CDR1 is MDHEN and CDR2 SYDVKM. The CDR3: CASRSGQGILTGELFF. The CDR3 DNA reads TGTGCCAGCAGGTCGGGACAGGGGATTTTGACAGGGGAGCTGTTTTTT.

This clone has a single count. The gene calls are TRBV6-2 or TRBV6-3 and TRBJ1-2; D remains ambiguous. The CDR3 spans 13 residues. Germline V CDR1 and CDR2: MNHEY, SVGEGT. The V end was cut by 2 bases, the J end by 7 bases, with 11 bases between. CDR3 residues: CASSYQSIGGYTF. CDR3 DNA: TGTGCCAGCAGTTACCAAAGTATCGGTGGCTACACCTTC.

The gene calls are TRBV19 and TRBJ1-2; 7 bases fit TRBD1. V was pared by 5 bases and J by 4 bases, with 4 bases of the junction left unmatched. The CDR3 consists of 13 residues. Germline values: CDR1 LNHDA, CDR2 SQIVND (reference sequence). This CDR3 is CASSPRQGYGYTF. CDR3 DNA sequence: TGTGCCAGTAGTCCGAGACAGGGCTATGGCTACACCTTC.

The V call is TRBV7-2, the J call TRBJ2-4, with a tentative D call TRBD2 (6 bases). With 5 bases removed from V and 5 bases from J, the gap between germline ends came to 16 bases. This CDR3 is 15 amino acids long. CDR1 and CDR2 (germline): SGHTA, FQGNSA. Here the CDR3 reads CASSPPAGGENIQYF. The DNA for the CDR3 is TGTGCCAGCAGCCCACCAGCTGGCGGGGAAAACATTCAGTACTTC.

V usage is TRBV5-5 and J usage is TRBJ1-1, with TRBD1 matching over 8 bases. Trimming removed 5 bases from V and 8 bases from J; junction bases left unmatched: 11. The CDR3 is 14 residues long. Germline CDR1 reads SGHKS; CDR2 reads YYEKEE (reference sequence). CDR3 sequence (DNA): TGTGCCAGCAGGAGGGACAGGTTGTCCAAGGAAGCTTTCTTT. Its protein product is CASRRDRLSKEAFF.

This chain joins TRBV10-3 and TRBJ2-6, with 7 bases identical to TRBD1. Per germline, CDR1 ENHRY and CDR2 SYGVKD. With 6 bases clipped from V and 0 bases from J, the junction kept 2 bases outside the gene matches. The CDR3 is made up of 15 amino acids. The CDR3, as DNA: TGTGCCATCAGCGGGACAGTCTCTGGGGCCAACGTCCTGACTTTC. Its protein product is CAISGTVSGANVLTF.

The J gene is TRBJ1-2, the V gene TRBV6-5; D uncertain. V was cut by 5 bases and J by 8 bases, with 18 bases left in between. Germline V gene sequence: CDR1 MNHEY, CDR2 SVGAGI. This CDR3 has 14 residues. The CDR3 DNA reads as TGTGCCAGCAGTACCCAGAGGAGCCTCGGGGGCTACACCTTC. This gives the protein CASSTQRSLGGYTF.

The table lists this clone with a count of one. This chain joins TRBV7-9 and TRBJ2-1; 9 bases align to TRBD2. V shed 1 base, J shed 9 bases, and the junction held 4 bases outside the gene matches. The CDR3 runs to 14 residues. CDR1 and CDR2 (germline): SEHNR, FQNEAQ (reference sequence). As DNA, the CDR3 is TGTGCCAGCAGCTTAGGCGGGGGGGCCGTTGAGCAGTTCTTC. Translated: CASSLGGGAVEQFF. The entire variable domain, with the rest obtained from reference TRBV7-9 and TRBJ2-1, is as follows: DTGVSQNPRHKITKRGQNVTFRCDPISEHNRLYWYRQTLGQGPEFLTYFQNEAQLEKSRLLSDRFSAERPKGSFSTLEIQRTEQGDSAMYLCASSLGGGAVEQFFGPGTRLTVL.

V usage is TRBV9 and J usage is TRBJ2-5, with TRBD2 matching 8 bases. Germline V gene sequence: CDR1 SGDLS, CDR2 YYNGEE. The CDR3 is 14 residues long. Trimming at V came to 4 bases and at J to 5 bases, leaving 7 bases not matched to a gene. CDR3 loop: CASSPLAGWETQYF. The CDR3 DNA is TGTGCCAGCAGCCCCTTAGCGGGATGGGAGACCCAGTACTTC.

The V and J genes are TRBV19 and TRBJ2-7; 11 bases are shared with TRBD1. J lost 2 bases, V lost 8 bases, and 11 bases had no gene match. Germline V lookup: CDR1 LNHDA, CDR2 SQIVND (reference sequence). The CDR3 consists of 16 residues. This CDR3 is CASQPSPGQGAYEQYF. The CDR3 DNA follows: TGTGCCAGTCAACCATCCCCGGGACAGGGGGCCTACGAGCAGTACTTC.

This chain uses TRBV5-5 with TRBJ1-2; maybe TRBD1 (5 bases). Deletions cut 4 bases from V and 5 bases from J, with 15 bases between. CDR1 is SGHKS and CDR2 is YYEKEE in the germline V gene (reference sequence). The CDR3 consists of 14 residues. CDR3: CASSPATVPYGYTF. DNA of the CDR3: TGTGCCAGCAGCCCTGCGACAGTACCATATGGCTACACCTTC.